The T cell receptor beta chain described here comes from a study of CD8 T cells in ankylosing spondylitis. Notes on the study in general: Disease-linked clones reportedly concentrated significantly in matched ankylosing spondylitis synovial fluid. Several highly homologous variants made up a TCR beta motif, and this motif appeared characteristic of ankylosing spondylitis blood. Earlier authors reported some of these motif variants in reactive arthritis synovial fluid and blood.

There are a few counts of this clonotype. As yet, its antigen is unknown. Generation of TCR beta libraries employed quantitative 5'-RACE incorporating molecular barcodes. MiXCR, run by TCRdb on the 5' RACE reads, gives a single entry per CDR3 protein. Of 650,000 to 800,000 distinct CDR3 sequences listed, around a fifth were seen once; the top ten hold around 20%. CDR1 and CDR2 (germline): DFQATT, SNEGSKA (reference sequence). This CDR3 is built from 15 residues. V lost 5 bases to trimming and J lost 2 bases; unmatched junction nucleotides: 9. The sequenced sample was blood, either unsorted or a sorted T cell fraction (not recorded which). V and J are TRBV20-1 and TRBJ1-5; 7 positions agree with TRBD1. The TCR was taken from a male donor with ankylosing spondylitis. CDR3 DNA sequence: TGCAGTGCTCCCACAGGGGCGGGGGGCAATCAGCCCCAGCATTTT. It yields the protein CSAPTGAGGNQPQHF.